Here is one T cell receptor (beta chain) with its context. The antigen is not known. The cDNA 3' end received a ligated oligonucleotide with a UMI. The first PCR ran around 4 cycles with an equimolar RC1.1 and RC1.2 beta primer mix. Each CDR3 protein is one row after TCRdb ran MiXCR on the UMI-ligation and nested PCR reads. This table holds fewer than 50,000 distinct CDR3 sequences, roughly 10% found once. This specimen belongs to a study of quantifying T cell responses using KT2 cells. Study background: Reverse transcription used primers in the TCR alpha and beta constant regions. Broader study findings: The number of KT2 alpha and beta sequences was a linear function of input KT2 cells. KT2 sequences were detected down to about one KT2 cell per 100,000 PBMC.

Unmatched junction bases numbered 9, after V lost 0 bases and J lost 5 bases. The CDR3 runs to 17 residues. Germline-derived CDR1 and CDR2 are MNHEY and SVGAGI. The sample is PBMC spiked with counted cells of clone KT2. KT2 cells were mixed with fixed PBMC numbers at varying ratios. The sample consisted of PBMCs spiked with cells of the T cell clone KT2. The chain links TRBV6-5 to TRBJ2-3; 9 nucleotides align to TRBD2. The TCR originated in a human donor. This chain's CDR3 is CASSYSFSGGPGDTQYF. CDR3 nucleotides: TGTGCCAGCAGTTACTCGTTTAGCGGGGGTCCAGGAGATACGCAGTATTTT.